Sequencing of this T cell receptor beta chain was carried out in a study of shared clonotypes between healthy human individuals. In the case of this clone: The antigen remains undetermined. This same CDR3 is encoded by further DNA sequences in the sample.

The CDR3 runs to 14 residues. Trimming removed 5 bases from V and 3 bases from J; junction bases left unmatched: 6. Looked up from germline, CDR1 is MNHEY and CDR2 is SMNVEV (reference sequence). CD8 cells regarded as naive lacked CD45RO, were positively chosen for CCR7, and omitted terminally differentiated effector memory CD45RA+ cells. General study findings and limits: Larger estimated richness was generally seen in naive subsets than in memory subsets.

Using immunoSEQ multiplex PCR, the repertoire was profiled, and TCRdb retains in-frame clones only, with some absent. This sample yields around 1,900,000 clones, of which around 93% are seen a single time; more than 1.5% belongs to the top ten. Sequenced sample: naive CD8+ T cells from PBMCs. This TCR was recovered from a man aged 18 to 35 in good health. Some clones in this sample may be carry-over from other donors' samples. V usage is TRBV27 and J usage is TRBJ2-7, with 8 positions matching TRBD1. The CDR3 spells CASSLRTGGYEQYF. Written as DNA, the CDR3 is TGTGCCAGCAGTCTTAGAACAGGGGGCTACGAGCAGTACTTC.